The 28 T cell receptor beta chains listed next were all sequenced from one sample in a study of blood T cell repertoires in COVID-19. Sequencing used immunoSEQ multiplex PCR; TCRdb keeps in-frame clones, though not all of them. This sample has 130,000 to 150,000 clones, with roughly 90% found just once. Sequences were obtained from peripheral blood. The receptor source for this set is a human donor in a cohort sampled during active COVID-19.

The chain combines TRBV6-6 with TRBJ2-2; 7 nucleotides align to TRBD1. This CDR3 comprises 14 residues. The germline gives CDR1 MNHNY, CDR2 SVGAGI (reference sequence). J lost 4 bases, V lost 7 bases, and 6 bases had no gene match. The CDR3 loop is CASMRGQSTGELFF. In DNA, the CDR3 is TGTGCCAGCATGAGGGGACAGTCCACCGGGGAGCTGTTTTTT.

In this sample, this clone turned up once. This chain connects TRBV7-2 to TRBJ2-7; D remains unclear. Germline V gene data show CDR1 as SGHTA and CDR2 as FQGNSA. The CDR3 spans 14 residues. Trimming took off 5 bases at V and 0 bases at J, with 11 bases between the two ends. The CDR3 loop is CASSALGGSYEQYF. The CDR3 DNA is TGTGCCAGCAGCGCGCTCGGCGGCTCCTACGAGCAGTACTTC.

The chain is built from TRBV7-3 and TRBJ2-2, with D unresolved. V was shortened by 3 bases and J by 1 base, with 9 bases between the two germline ends. The CDR3 runs 15 residues. Germline CDR1 SGHTA, CDR2 FQGTGA. The CDR3 coding sequence is TGTGCCAGCAGCTTCTATCCCGGGAACACCGGGGAGCTGTTTTTT. It encodes CASSFYPGNTGELFF.

This clone occurred a few times. The chain combines TRBV5-6 with TRBJ1-5, with TRBD1 identical over 7 bases. Germline V gives CDR1 SGHDT, CDR2 YYEEEE. J was trimmed by 1 base and V by 5 bases; bases with no gene match: 9. The CDR3 totals 16 residues. In DNA form, the CDR3 reads TGTGCCAGCAGTTTTTTTCAGGGGGTGAGCAATCAGCCCCAGCATTTT. Its protein is CASSFFQGVSNQPQHF. Using reference TRBV5-6 and TRBJ1-5 for the parts outside the CDR3, the full variable domain is DAGVTQSPTHLIKTRGQQVTLRCSPKSGHDTVSWYQQALGQGPQFIFQYYEEEERQRGNFPDRFSGHQFPNYSSELNVNALLLGDSALYLCASSFFQGVSNQPQHFGDGTRLSIL.

The chain carries TRBV6-5 and TRBJ1-2; unclear D gene. V was cut by 6 bases and J by 2 bases, with 13 bases left in between. Looked up from germline, CDR1 is MNHEY and CDR2 is SVGAGI. This CDR3 comprises 14 residues. The CDR3 is CASSRGRENYGYTF. CDR3 nucleotides: TGTGCCAGCAGCCGCGGCCGGGAAAACTATGGCTACACCTTC.

V gene TRBV4-2 combines with J gene TRBJ2-1; 8 nucleotides agree with TRBD2. The CDR3 covers 16 residues. The V segment lost 6 bases and the J segment 8 bases; nucleotides outside the gene matches: 15. In germline, CDR1 is LGHNA, CDR2 YNFKEQ. CDR3 nucleotides: TGTGCCAGCAGGCCTTTGGCCGGGACTAGTGTCTATGAGCAGTTCTTC. Protein: CASRPLAGTSVYEQFF.

V and J are TRBV6-5 and TRBJ2-5, with TRBD1 matching over 8 bases. CDR3 length: 13 residues. Germline V gene data show CDR1 as MNHEY and CDR2 as SVGAGI. Trimming removed 6 bases from V and 5 bases from J; junction bases left unmatched: 5. The CDR3 sequence: CASSLDRVETQYF. CDR3 coding DNA: TGTGCCAGCAGCCTGGACAGGGTGGAGACCCAGTACTTC.

This rearrangement joins TRBV7-2 to TRBJ2-3, with TRBD2 identical over 15 bases. With 7 bases clipped from V and 4 bases from J, the junction kept 12 bases outside the gene matches. The CDR3 has 18 residues. Germline V lookup: CDR1 SGHTA, CDR2 FQGNSA. The CDR3 loop is CASTLQSGLAGGADTQYF. The CDR3 DNA is TGTGCCAGCACCCTCCAATCCGGACTAGCGGGGGGGGCAGATACGCAGTATTTT. The full variable domain, its missing parts supplied by reference TRBV7-2 and TRBJ2-3, is GAGVSQSPSNKVTEKGKDVELRCDPISGHTALYWYRQSLGQGLEFLIYFQGNSAPDKSGLPSDRFSAERTGGSVSTLTIQRTQQEDSAVYLCASTLQSGLAGGADTQYFGPGTRLTVL.

The genes are TRBV29-1 and TRBJ1-2, with 9 nucleotides matching TRBD1. The CDR3 is made up of 17 amino acids. In germline, CDR1 is SQVTM, CDR2 ANQGSEA. V dropped 8 bases and J dropped 2; count of bases not matched to a gene: 18. The CDR3 bases are TGCAGCCTCCGTATGTGGGGACAGGGTGAGACCAACTATGGCTACACCTTC. The encoded protein is CSLRMWGQGETNYGYTF.

The CDR3 sequence: CASGNPLAGGHNEQFF. CDR3 nucleotides: TGCGCCAGCGGCAACCCACTAGCGGGGGGGCACAATGAGCAGTTCTTC. The genes are TRBV5-1 and TRBJ2-1, with TRBD2 matching 13 bases. Germline V gene data show CDR1 as SGHRS and CDR2 as YFSETQ. This CDR3 is built from 16 residues. Losses at the gene ends were 7 bases for V and 5 bases for J; bases not matched to a gene: 9. Looking up the rest from reference TRBV5-1 and TRBJ2-1 gives the full variable domain: KAGVTQTPRYLIKTRGQQVTLSCSPISGHRSVSWYQQTPGQGLQFLFEYFSETQRNKGNFPGRFSGRQFSNSRSEMNVSTLELGDSALYLCASGNPLAGGHNEQFFGPGTRLTVL.

This chain uses TRBV5-4 with TRBJ2-3; D is ambiguous. Per the germline V gene, CDR1 is SGHNT and CDR2 is YYREEE (reference sequence). The CDR3 has 13 amino acids. The V gene lost 3 bases and the J gene lost 4 bases, with 9 bases spanning the gap. CDR3 DNA: TGTGCCAGCAGCTCCCCTACGGCAGATACGCAGTATTTT. Translating gives CASSSPTADTQYF.

J is TRBJ1-2 and V is TRBV30, with TRBD1 matching over 8 bases. There are 13 residues in the CDR3. V shed 2 bases, J shed 3 bases, and the junction held 2 bases outside the gene matches. CDR1 is GTSNPN and CDR2 is SVGIG in the germline V gene (reference sequence). For the CDR3, the DNA is TGTGCCTGGAGTACAGGGGGTGACTATGGCTACACCTTC. Protein product: CAWSTGGDYGYTF.

This chain uses TRBV9 with TRBJ2-7; no clear D. CDR3 length: 14 residues. V shed 4 bases and J shed 3 bases, with 14 bases lying between them. From germline, CDR1 is SGDLS and CDR2 YYNGEE. CDR3 DNA sequence: TGTGCCAGCAGCCCGACCCTAGGAAGCTACGAGCAGTACTTC. It specifies CASSPTLGSYEQYF.

V and J are TRBV28 and TRBJ1-2; possible D gene TRBD1, 6 bases. Germline V gene lookup returns CDR1 MDHEN and CDR2 SYDVKM. The CDR3 loop spans 16 amino acids. The V gene lost 10 bases and the J gene lost 4 bases, with 25 bases spanning the gap. In DNA form, the CDR3 reads TGTGCCACCGAAAAATCAGGGGCCTTTCAAATCTATGGCTACACCTTC. It specifies CATEKSGAFQIYGYTF.

The gene calls are TRBV5-1 and TRBJ2-1; 9 bases align to TRBD1. The CDR3 is made up of 20 amino acids. Germline values: CDR1 SGHRS, CDR2 YFSETQ. J lost 0 bases, V lost 3 bases, and 16 bases had no gene match. DNA of the CDR3: TGCGCCAGCAGCTCAATGGGGGACAGGGTGGGAAAAAACTCCTACAATGAGCAGTTCTTC. Protein sequence: CASSSMGDRVGKNSYNEQFF.

This clone has only a few counts. The J gene is TRBJ1-6, the V gene TRBV7-9; a possible D gene is TRBD1 (5 bases). Germline CDR1 is SEHNR and CDR2 is FQNEAQ (reference sequence). The CDR3 length is 13 residues. Trimming removed 5 bases from V and 10 bases from J, with 12 bases in between. CDR3 bases: TGTGCCAGCAGCGCGGGACGGTACTCACCCCTCCACTTT. This encodes CASSAGRYSPLHF.

CDR3 sequence (DNA): TGCAGCGTTGAAGATCTTGTGAGAACTGAAGCTTTCTTT. This encodes CSVEDLVRTEAFF. The chain combines TRBV29-1 with TRBJ1-1; no firm D call. The V gene lost 0 bases and the J gene lost 5 bases, with 10 bases spanning the gap. Germline V lookup: CDR1 SQVTM, CDR2 ANQGSEA. The CDR3 covers 13 residues.

The chain combines TRBV5-5 with TRBJ2-3, with D perhaps TRBD1 (5 bases). V lost 2 bases to trimming and J lost 2 bases, with 15 bases between them. Germline V gene sequence: CDR1 SGHKS, CDR2 YYEKEE (reference sequence). The CDR3 runs to 16 residues. CDR3 nucleotides: TGTGCCAGCAGCTTCGTCCAGGGTCGGTTCACAGATACGCAGTATTTT. Its protein product is CASSFVQGRFTDTQYF.

The chain combines TRBV3-1 (or the pseudogene TRBV3-2) with TRBJ1-2, with no clear D. The CDR3 length is 12 residues. Germline V lookup: CDR1 LGHDT, CDR2 YNNKEL (reference sequence). V dropped 1 base and J dropped 7 bases, with 7 bases sitting between them. The CDR3 coding sequence is TGTGCCAGCAGCCAAGCGCACACTGGCTACACCTTC. This sequence encodes CASSQAHTGYTF.

The CDR3 loop reads CASSLVTTSFTDTQYF. In DNA form, the CDR3 reads TGTGCCAGCAGCTTAGTGACGACTAGCTTCACAGATACGCAGTATTTT. The V gene is TRBV7-8, the J gene TRBJ2-3; 7 nucleotides agree with TRBD2. CDR3 length: 16 amino acids. From germline, CDR1 is SGHVS and CDR2 FQNEAQ. Losses at the gene ends were 1 base for V and 2 bases for J; bases not matched to a gene: 6.

In DNA form, the CDR3 reads TGCGCCAGCAGCTTGACAGGGGGACGTGAAAAACTGTTTTTT. This sequence encodes CASSLTGGREKLFF. The genes are TRBV5-1 and TRBJ1-4; 8 nucleotides match TRBD1. CDR1 is SGHRS, CDR2 YFSETQ, per germline. This CDR3 region has 14 residues. The V segment lost 1 base and the J segment 7 bases; nucleotides outside the gene matches: 3.

This clone was detected only a few times. The chain employs TRBV27 and TRBJ1-2; D may be TRBD1 (5 bases). The V end lost 5 bases, the J end lost 1 base, and 14 bases lay between the germline ends. In germline, CDR1 is MNHEY, CDR2 SMNVEV (reference sequence). The CDR3 loop spans 15 amino acids. CDR3 sequence (DNA): TGTGCCAGCAGTCCCTTGGAGGGACGTAACTATGGCTACACCTTC. This sequence encodes CASSPLEGRNYGYTF.

The chain recombines TRBV6-5 with TRBJ2-5, with D perhaps matching TRBD2 (5 bases). Per the germline V gene, CDR1 is MNHEY and CDR2 is SVGAGI. This CDR3 region has 14 residues. Trimming took off 0 bases at V and 2 bases at J, with 7 bases between the two ends. In nucleotides, the CDR3 is TGTGCCAGCAGTTACTCGAGGGTACAAGAGACCCAGTACTTC. It yields the protein CASSYSRVQETQYF.

The chain has TRBV7-9 and TRBJ1-2; D perhaps matches TRBD1 (5 bases). Germline lookup yields CDR1 SEHNR and CDR2 FQNEAQ (reference sequence). There are 12 residues in the CDR3. V gave up 5 bases and J gave up 8 bases, with 12 bases separating them. CDR3 nucleotide sequence: TGTGCCAGCAGCCAGATGGGGCTGGGCTACACCTTC. Its translation is CASSQMGLGYTF.

The chain links TRBV19 to TRBJ1-3; D is unclear. Germline V CDR1 and CDR2: LNHDA, SQIVND (reference sequence). Trimming took off 2 bases at V and 2 bases at J, with 10 bases between the two ends. The CDR3 extends over 15 amino acids. The DNA for the CDR3 is TGTGCCAGTAGTATATCGTGGGAGCCTGGAAACACCATATATTTT. Amino acid sequence: CASSISWEPGNTIYF. Full variable domain (outside the CDR3, taken from reference TRBV19 and TRBJ1-3): DGGITQSPKYLFRKEGQNVTLSCEQNLNHDAMYWYRQDPGQGLRLIYYSQIVNDFQKGDIAEGYSVSREKKESFPLTVTSAQKNPTAFYLCASSISWEPGNTIYFGEGSWLTVV.

The chain links TRBV11-3 to TRBJ2-7; D remains ambiguous. Trimming took off 1 base at V and 7 bases at J, with 11 bases between the two ends. Germline CDR1 reads SGHNT; CDR2 reads YENEEA. The CDR3 covers 13 residues. CDR3 residues: CASSLGGRQEQYF. In DNA form, the CDR3 reads TGTGCCAGCAGCTTAGGCGGTAGGCAAGAGCAGTACTTC.

This chain links TRBV30 with TRBJ2-3; no definite D call. The V end was cut by 0 bases, the J end by 4 bases, with 5 bases between. Germline lookup yields CDR1 GTSNPN and CDR2 SVGIG (reference sequence). The CDR3 is made up of 12 amino acids. CDR3 loop: CAWSVIADTQYF. DNA for the CDR3: TGTGCCTGGAGTGTTATAGCAGATACGCAGTATTTT.

The chain is built from TRBV4-1 and TRBJ1-6; 8 positions agree with TRBD1. The CDR3 sequence is 15 residues long. Per germline, CDR1 MGHRA and CDR2 YSYEKL. The ends lost 6 bases at V and 8 bases at J; junction bases unmatched: 9. The DNA for the CDR3 is TGCGCCAGCAGTCAGGGGGCAAATTTTTATTCACCCCTCCACTTT. Amino acids: CASSQGANFYSPLHF.